Below, 29 T cell receptor beta chains from the same sample are listed, as sequenced in a study of blood T cell repertoires in COVID-19. Profiling relied on immunoSEQ multiplex PCR, and the TCRdb table lists in-frame clones only, not all of them. The sample yields tens of thousands of clones, about 85% seen once. The sequencing sample was made of peripheral blood. These receptors were obtained from a human donor in a cohort sampled during active COVID-19.

This rearrangement joins TRBV5-6 to TRBJ2-5; TRBD2 matches at 9 bases. Germline assignment: CDR1 SGHDT and CDR2 YYEEEE. J gave up 7 bases and V 4 bases, and 14 bases lay outside the gene matches. The CDR3 spans 16 residues. CDR3 residues: CASSTYSGGYTGTQYF. In DNA form, the CDR3 reads TGTGCCAGCAGCACCTATAGCGGGGGATATACAGGGACCCAGTACTTC.

V gene TRBV6-1 combines with J gene TRBJ2-7, with D perhaps matching TRBD2 (5 bases). V lost 2 bases, J lost 5 bases, and 13 bases lay in between. Germline V CDR1 and CDR2: MNHNS, SASEGT. CDR3 length equals 14 residues. The CDR3 nucleotides are TGTGCCAGCAGTGAATTCGGAGGTTCGGACGAGCAGTACTTC. This gives the protein CASSEFGGSDEQYF.

This chain connects TRBV7-3 to TRBJ2-1; 12 nucleotides agree with TRBD2. With V trimmed by 4 bases and J by 3 bases, 1 base remained unmatched. This CDR3 comprises 15 residues. CDR1 and CDR2 (germline): SGHTA, FQGTGA. The CDR3, as DNA: TGTGCCAGCAGCTCGACTAGCGGGAGCTACAATGAGCAGTTCTTC. This encodes CASSSTSGSYNEQFF.

DNA of the CDR3: TGTGCCAGCAGATTCACGGACAGAGAAGAGCAGTACTTC. Amino acids: CASRFTDREEQYF. The chain combines TRBV28 with TRBJ2-7, with D possibly TRBD1 on 6 matching bases. The CDR3 spans 13 residues. Germline V CDR1 and CDR2: MDHEN, SYDVKM. V was clipped by 6 bases and J by 7 bases, with 16 bases between them.

V and J are TRBV11-2 and TRBJ2-3; weak D call: TRBD1 (6 bases). The CDR3 totals 13 residues. Germline CDR1 is SGHAT and CDR2 is FQNNGV. V was shortened by 5 bases and J by 9 bases, with 15 bases between the two germline ends. The DNA of the CDR3 is TGTGCCAGCAGCCCCAGGGGCGGAGACACGCAGTATTTT. Residues: CASSPRGGDTQYF.

Only a few counts were recorded for this clone. CDR3 amino acids: CASSLDPGREQPQHF. The CDR3 DNA follows: TGCGCCAGCAGCTTGGATCCAGGGAGGGAACAGCCCCAGCATTTT. The chain has TRBV5-1 and TRBJ1-5, with D perhaps TRBD1 (5 bases). CDR3 size: 15 residues. The germline gives CDR1 SGHRS, CDR2 YFSETQ. Trimming removed 0 bases from V and 7 bases from J, with 14 bases in between.

This chain connects TRBV13 to TRBJ2-7; D may be TRBD1 (5 bases). V gave up 8 bases and J gave up 6 bases, with 20 bases separating them. The CDR3 sequence is 14 residues long. Germline V gives CDR1 PRHDT, CDR2 FYEKMQ (reference sequence). The CDR3, as DNA: TGTGCCAGCTCCCTAAAGGGGCCTGTTACCGAGCAGTACTTC. This sequence encodes CASSLKGPVTEQYF.

The rearrangement links TRBV28 to TRBJ1-2; perhaps TRBD1 as D (5 bases). CDR3 length equals 12 residues. Trimming removed 6 bases from V and 9 bases from J, with 14 bases in between. CDR1 and CDR2 from the germline V gene are MDHEN and SYDVKM. As DNA, the CDR3 is TGTGCCAGCAGGACGATGGAGGGGCGCTACACCTTC. It translates to CASRTMEGRYTF.

The chain is built from TRBV19 and TRBJ1-3; D gene uncertain. This CDR3 spans 15 amino acids. With 9 bases removed from V and 4 bases from J, the gap between germline ends came to 19 bases. Germline V gene lookup returns CDR1 LNHDA and CDR2 SQIVND (reference sequence). Here the CDR3 reads CASSYTRKSGNTIYF. The CDR3 DNA follows: TGTGCCAGCAGTTACACACGAAAGTCAGGAAACACCATATATTTT.

In its sample, this clone was seen a few times. This chain joins TRBV7-2 and TRBJ2-7, with 7 bases matching TRBD1. CDR3 length equals 14 residues. J lost 6 bases, V lost 5 bases, and 10 bases had no gene match. CDR1 and CDR2 from the germline V gene are SGHTA and FQGNSA. The DNA of the CDR3 is TGTGCCAGCAGCCTTGGACAGGCAGTGACCGAGCAGTACTTC. It codes for CASSLGQAVTEQYF.

This clone was seen just once. The chain joins TRBV9 to TRBJ1-2, with D possibly matching TRBD1 (5 bases). V was shortened by 7 bases and J by 8 bases, with 18 bases between the two germline ends. Germline V gene lookup returns CDR1 SGDLS and CDR2 YYNGEE. The CDR3 extends over 13 amino acids. This CDR3 is CASSLGGSGGYTF. CDR3 nucleotide sequence: TGTGCCAGCTCCCTTGGGGGGTCGGGAGGCTACACCTTC.

This clone was recorded only once. The genes are TRBV19 and TRBJ2-6; possibly TRBD1 for D (5 bases). The germline CDR1 and CDR2 sequences are LNHDA and SQIVND (reference sequence). The V gene lost 2 bases and the J gene lost 0 bases, with 8 bases spanning the gap. The CDR3 totals 16 residues. In DNA, the CDR3 is TGTGCCAGTAGTATACTGGGGCTCTCTGGGGCCAACGTCCTGACTTTC. Protein: CASSILGLSGANVLTF.

This chain joins TRBV10-3 and TRBJ2-7, with 7 bases fitting TRBD1. In germline, CDR1 is ENHRY, CDR2 SYGVKD. The V and J ends lost 10 bases and 5 bases, in that order; junction bases with no gene match: 17. This CDR3 has 15 residues. The CDR3 sequence: CATMGEGGRVNEQYF. CDR3 in DNA: TGTGCCACCATGGGGGAAGGGGGCCGGGTGAACGAGCAGTACTTC.

This chain joins TRBV6-5 and TRBJ1-6; no clear D. This CDR3 region has 15 residues. CDR1 MNHEY and CDR2 SVGAGI come from the germline V gene. The V gene lost 10 bases and the J gene lost 5 bases, with 18 bases spanning the gap. CDR3 in amino acids: CATREAYRHNSPLHF. CDR3 nucleotides: TGTGCCACCAGAGAGGCTTACCGACATAATTCACCCCTCCACTTT.

The chain links TRBV4-2 to TRBJ2-4, with TRBD2 identical over 8 bases. V gave up 4 bases and J gave up 8 bases; unmatched junction bases: 13. Germline CDR1 LGHNA, CDR2 YNFKEQ. The CDR3 is 16 amino acids. The CDR3 loop reads CASSPSGSGGGDIQYF. DNA for the CDR3: TGTGCCAGCAGCCCTTCGGGGAGCGGGGGAGGGGACATTCAGTACTTC.

The chain employs TRBV29-1 and TRBJ2-1, with D possibly TRBD1 on 6 matching bases. CDR3 size: 11 residues. The V and J ends lost 8 bases and 8 bases respectively, with 13 bases between them. Germline CDR1 SQVTM, CDR2 ANQGSEA. DNA of the CDR3: TGCAGCTTGGGGGCAGGCCATGAGCAGTTCTTC. Translation gives CSLGAGHEQFF.

The V and J genes are TRBV3-1 (or the pseudogene TRBV3-2) and TRBJ2-3; 8 bases agree with TRBD1. The germline V gene has CDR1 LGHDT and CDR2 YNNKEL (reference sequence). J lost 13 bases, V lost 1 base, and 10 bases had no gene match. CDR3 length equals 14 residues. CDR3 region: CASSQGSETGVKYF. DNA for the CDR3: TGTGCCAGCAGCCAAGGATCAGAGACAGGGGTAAAGTATTTT.

The chain joins TRBV6-2 or TRBV6-3 to TRBJ2-3; TRBD1 matches 7 bases. CDR3 length equals 16 residues. Germline loops: CDR1 MNHEY, CDR2 SVGEGT. V lost 5 bases and J lost 4; bases outside the gene matches: 12. The DNA of the CDR3 is TGTGCCAGCAGTCCAAGACAGGGCGCGAGCCCAGATACGCAGTATTTT. This encodes CASSPRQGASPDTQYF.

V and J are TRBV7-3 and TRBJ2-2, with TRBD1 matching 7 bases. The V gene's germline CDR1 is SGHTA and CDR2 FQGTGA. The J segment lost 4 bases and the V segment lost 6 bases, leaving 8 bases of the junction unmatched. CDR3 size: 15 residues. CDR3 protein: CASSEYRGPTGELFF. The CDR3, as DNA: TGTGCCAGCAGTGAATACAGGGGACCCACCGGGGAGCTGTTTTTT.

V is TRBV10-3 and J is TRBJ1-2; 7 bases fit TRBD1. CDR3 length: 15 amino acids. Trimming removed 2 bases from V and 6 bases from J; junction bases left unmatched: 9. Germline-derived CDR1 and CDR2 are ENHRY and SYGVKD. The CDR3 loop reads CAISETGQSVNGYTF. The CDR3 DNA is TGTGCCATCAGTGAGACGGGACAGTCGGTGAATGGCTACACCTTC.

This chain joins TRBV9 and TRBJ2-2, with 10 nucleotides matching TRBD1. The germline V gene encodes CDR1 SGDLS and CDR2 YYNGEE. V dropped 5 bases and J dropped 4; count of bases not matched to a gene: 8. CDR3 length equals 16 residues. The CDR3 loop reads CASRKTGGAGTGELFF. CDR3 coding DNA: TGTGCCAGCAGGAAGACAGGGGGCGCGGGCACCGGGGAGCTGTTTTTT.

CDR3 amino acids: CASTQTFNQPQHF. The CDR3 DNA reads as TGTGCCAGCACCCAGACTTTCAATCAGCCCCAGCATTTT. V gene TRBV2 combines with J gene TRBJ1-5; D remains ambiguous. This CDR3 spans 13 amino acids. CDR1 SNHLY and CDR2 FYNNEI come from the germline V gene. The V gene lost 7 bases and the J gene lost 3 bases, with 10 bases spanning the gap. Full variable domain (outside the CDR3, taken from reference TRBV2 and TRBJ1-5): EPEVTQTPSHQVTQMGQEVILRCVPISNHLYFYWYRQILGQKVEFLVSFYNNEISEKSEIFDDQFSVERPDGSNFTLKIRSTKLEDSAMYFCASTQTFNQPQHFGDGTRLSIL.

The chain combines TRBV10-1 with TRBJ2-7; tentatively, D is TRBD2 (6 bases). CDR3 size: 18 residues. Trimming left V 4 bases short and J 0 bases short, with 22 bases between. Germline lookup yields CDR1 WNHNN and CDR2 SYGVQD (reference sequence). The CDR3 nucleotides read TGCGCCAGCAGTGGGCCAGACACCCAGGAGGGCAGCTCCTACGAGCAGTACTTC. Translated, it gives CASSGPDTQEGSSYEQYF.

The chain couples TRBV3-1 (or the pseudogene TRBV3-2) to TRBJ2-6; TRBD1 agrees at 9 bases. The V gene end was trimmed by 1 base and the J gene end by 4 bases; junction bases not matched to a gene: 11. The V gene's germline CDR1 is LGHDT and CDR2 YNNKEL (reference sequence). CDR3 length: 19 residues. DNA of the CDR3: TGTGCCAGCAGCCAAGTTGTAGGACAGGGGACTCCCGGGGCCAACGTCCTGACTTTC. This sequence encodes CASSQVVGQGTPGANVLTF.

This sequence joins TRBV29-1 and TRBJ2-7; 9 bases line up with TRBD1. Trimming cost V 4 bases and J 7 bases; bases outside gene matches: 2. In germline, CDR1 is SQVTM, CDR2 ANQGSEA. This CDR3 has 11 amino acids. For the CDR3, the DNA is TGCAGCGTTGTTGGGACAGGGGAGCAGTACTTC. As protein: CSVVGTGEQYF.

The rearrangement uses TRBV5-1 and TRBJ1-3, with D perhaps TRBD1 (5 bases). The germline V gene encodes CDR1 SGHRS and CDR2 YFSETQ. The CDR3 has 17 residues. V was trimmed by 2 bases and J by 2 bases, leaving 17 bases between them. Here the CDR3 DNA reads TGCGCCAGCAGCTTAGGCGGAGGAGGGGCAACTGGAAACACCATATATTTT. It codes for CASSLGGGGATGNTIYF. Full variable domain (outside the CDR3, taken from reference TRBV5-1 and TRBJ1-3): KAGVTQTPRYLIKTRGQQVTLSCSPISGHRSVSWYQQTPGQGLQFLFEYFSETQRNKGNFPGRFSGRQFSNSRSEMNVSTLELGDSALYLCASSLGGGGATGNTIYFGEGSWLTVV.

The chain recombines TRBV5-4 with TRBJ1-6, with D tentatively TRBD1 (5 bases). Germline V gene lookup returns CDR1 SGHNT and CDR2 YYREEE (reference sequence). V was clipped by 4 bases and J by 8 bases, with 19 bases between them. This CDR3 comprises 16 residues. For the CDR3, the DNA is TGTGCCAGCAGCCTCGGTGGGGCTCGGGTTGATTCACCCCTCCACTTT. This translates into CASSLGGARVDSPLHF.

The rearrangement links TRBV7-9 to TRBJ2-1, with TRBD2 matching 11 bases. V was clipped by 3 bases and J by 0 bases; unmatched bases: 4. CDR3 length equals 17 residues. The germline V gene encodes CDR1 SEHNR and CDR2 FQNEAQ (reference sequence). CDR3 sequence reads: CASSLGLAESSYNEQFF. CDR3 DNA sequence: TGTGCCAGCAGCTTGGGACTAGCGGAGAGCTCCTACAATGAGCAGTTCTTC.

The chain combines TRBV4-1 with TRBJ2-7, with a weak D call TRBD1 (6 bases). This CDR3 region has 14 residues. Germline V lookup: CDR1 MGHRA, CDR2 YSYEKL. V was clipped by 1 base and J by 6 bases, with 13 bases between them. Here the CDR3 reads CASSQATGMAEQYF. DNA for the CDR3: TGCGCCAGCAGCCAAGCTACAGGGATGGCCGAGCAGTACTTC.